Presented here are 3 T cell receptor beta chains from one specimen sequenced in a study of blood T cell repertoires in COVID-19. The assay was immunoSEQ multiplex PCR, and TCRdb's table has in-frame clones only and misses some. The sample has approximately 300,000 clones, around 90% seen once. Sequences were obtained from peripheral blood. These receptors came from a woman between 40 and 50 years old with COVID-19, enrolled during active disease.

This rearrangement joins TRBV27 to TRBJ1-1, with D unresolved. CDR1 is MNHEY, CDR2 SMNVEV, per germline (reference sequence). Trimming pared 3 bases from V and 0 bases from J, leaving 8 bases between. The CDR3 is made up of 14 amino acids. CDR3 sequence: CASSLYGLNTEAFF. The DNA for the CDR3 is TGTGCCAGCAGTTTGTACGGTCTGAACACTGAAGCTTTCTTT.

The chain uses TRBV6-2 or TRBV6-3 and TRBJ1-1; D not resolved. V dropped 7 bases and J dropped 1 base, with 16 bases sitting between them. Germline lookup yields CDR1 MNHEY and CDR2 SVGEGT. This CDR3 has 15 residues. The CDR3 region is CASTYSADTNTEAFF. The CDR3 bases are TGTGCCAGCACCTACTCGGCAGATACGAACACTGAAGCTTTCTTT.

CDR3 bases: TGTGCCAGTAGTGGAACAGCTAGCCTTAATGAAAAACTGTTTTTT. As protein: CASSGTASLNEKLFF. The chain uses TRBV19 and TRBJ1-4; D gene uncertain. Per the germline V gene, CDR1 is LNHDA and CDR2 is SQIVND (reference sequence). V lost 5 bases and J lost 4, with 14 bases in between. The CDR3 consists of 15 residues.